Only a few counts were recorded for the clone carrying this T cell receptor (beta chain). Its antigen is not known. An end of the junction does not agree with germline; a read error may underlie this. This entry comes from a study of response to subunit inactivated influenza vaccine. The CDR3 contains 15 residues. Germline CDR1 LNHNV, CDR2 YYDKDF (reference sequence). Whole-study findings and limits: It was the authors' suggestion that each seasonal influenza vaccination recruits few new T cells.

TCRdb analysed the RT-PCR reads with MiXCR anew, one entry per CDR3 protein. The repertoire includes 150,000 to 200,000 distinct CDR3 sequences, about 12% of them detected once, and about 29% sits in the top ten. This sample also belongs to another study, concerning T cells expressing NK-cell markers. This second study notes: TCR beta libraries carry UMIs added by 5'RACE template switching. It was sorted CD3+CD56+NKG2C+, CD3+CD56+NKG2C- and CD3+CD56-NKG2C+ T cells that supplied the TCR beta repertoires. Eight donors were sequenced, of whom seven were HCMV-seropositive, while the remaining one was HCMV-seronegative. Six of the donors carried dominant NKG2C+ clonotypes that took up about 1.0-7.0% of their CD8+ T cells.

The chain recombines TRBV15 with TRBJ2-7, with 9 bases fitting TRBD1. The sequencing here drew on CD8+ T cells sorted from PBMCs, taken roughly 12 days after vaccination. This receptor was taken from a man between 50 and 59 years old who received an inactivated influenza vaccine. CDR3 coding DNA: TGTGCCACCAGCGGAGACAGGGGGTTTACCAACGAGCAGTACTTC. It yields the protein CATSGDRGFTNEQYF.